Presented here are 18 T cell receptor beta chains from one specimen sequenced in a study of shared clonotypes between healthy human individuals. The repertoire was sequenced with immunoSEQ multiplex PCR; TCRdb's copy has only in-frame clones and lacks some. The sample shows about 1.5 million clones, about 98% of them seen only once. Material: naive CD4+ T cells sorted from blood. The subset here: CD45RA+ positively selected. The receptors come from a man aged 25 to 40 in good health.

The chain is built from TRBV6-1 and TRBJ1-1, with D possibly TRBD1 on 6 matching bases. The CDR3 length is 14 residues. V dropped 4 bases and J dropped 6 bases, with 15 bases sitting between them. Germline CDR1 is MNHNS and CDR2 is SASEGT. CDR3 DNA sequence: TGTGCCAGCAGTGTGTTTTTTAGGGGGTCTGAAGCTTTCTTT. This translates into CASSVFFRGSEAFF.

Points on this clone: A much bigger clone sits one base away, suggesting this may be a read error. Other DNA sequences of this sample code for an identical CDR3. The rearrangement links TRBV6-5 to TRBJ2-7; D unresolved. The CDR3 has 11 amino acids. V was cut by 4 bases and J by 2 bases, with 3 bases left in between. Germline V CDR1 and CDR2: MNHEY, SVGAGI. The CDR3 nucleotides are TGTGCCAGCAGTTCCACCTACGAGCAGTACTTC. This translates into CASSSTYEQYF.

This chain uses TRBV10-3 with TRBJ2-7; D may match TRBD1 or TRBD2 (6 bases each). The CDR3 runs 13 residues. Trimming took off 7 bases at V and 5 bases at J, with 15 bases between the two ends. Germline CDR1 reads ENHRY; CDR2 reads SYGVKD. The CDR3 DNA is TGTGCCATCAATGGGGGGCTCGGTGACGAGCAGTACTTC. As protein: CAINGGLGDEQYF.

The chain carries TRBV5-1 and TRBJ2-5, with TRBD1 identical over 8 bases. V dropped 4 bases and J dropped 5; count of bases not matched to a gene: 7. The CDR3 has 14 amino acids. Germline CDR1 SGHRS, CDR2 YFSETQ. CDR3 sequence reads: CASSPGRGHETQYF. In DNA, the CDR3 is TGCGCCAGCAGCCCCGGCAGGGGGCACGAGACCCAGTACTTC.

This clone has only one observation. V and J are TRBV30 and TRBJ1-4; D might be TRBD1 (6 bases). CDR3 length: 15 amino acids. Trimming stripped 2 bases from V and 8 bases from J, with 18 bases between. CDR1 is GTSNPN and CDR2 is SVGIG in the germline V gene (reference sequence). CDR3 sequence: CAWSFLSADREKLFF. The DNA for the CDR3 is TGTGCCTGGAGTTTCCTCTCCGCCGACAGGGAAAAACTGTTTTTT. Supplemented by reference TRBV30 and TRBJ1-4, the full variable domain reads SQTIHQWPATLVQPVGSPLSLECTVEGTSNPNLYWYRQAAGRGLQLLFYSVGIGQISSEVPQNLSASRPQDRQFILSSKKLLLSDSGFYLCAWSFLSADREKLFFGSGTQLSVL.

This clone occurred once. The chain joins TRBV4-2 to TRBJ2-5; TRBD1 is a possible D gene (6 bases). V lost 4 bases to trimming and J lost 4 bases, with 16 bases between them. The CDR3 runs to 15 residues. From germline, CDR1 is LGHNA and CDR2 YNFKEQ. The CDR3 bases are TGTGCCAGCAGCCGGTTGGGGGAAGGGGGAGAGACCCAGTACTTC. Amino acids: CASSRLGEGGETQYF.

V and J are TRBV28 and TRBJ2-7; D not certain. This CDR3 spans 16 amino acids. Trimming removed 2 bases from V and 1 base from J, with 15 bases in between. Germline CDR1 reads MDHEN; CDR2 reads SYDVKM. The CDR3 DNA follows: TGTGCCAGCAGTTTACCCCTTTTGGGCAGGTCCTACGAGCAGTACTTC. This gives the protein CASSLPLLGRSYEQYF.

This chain connects TRBV5-1 to TRBJ1-1; 7 bases agree with TRBD1. Germline V gene data show CDR1 as SGHRS and CDR2 as YFSETQ. The CDR3 runs 14 residues. With V trimmed by 4 bases and J by 6 bases, 9 bases remained unmatched. The CDR3 nucleotides read TGCGCCAGCAGCACCGGACAGGCTGGGGCTGAAGCTTTCTTT. It translates to CASSTGQAGAEAFF.

The V and J genes are TRBV2 and TRBJ2-7; the match to TRBD1 covers 8 bases. J was trimmed by 6 bases and V by 4 bases; bases with no gene match: 5. The length of the CDR3 is 13 residues. CDR1 SNHLY and CDR2 FYNNEI come from the germline V gene. The CDR3: CASSAGQGREQYF. Here the CDR3 DNA reads TGTGCCAGCAGTGCAGGACAGGGACGCGAGCAGTACTTC.

V is TRBV6-1 and J is TRBJ2-1, with D unresolved. Germline values: CDR1 MNHNS, CDR2 SASEGT. The CDR3 runs 15 residues. The ends were cut back, 6 bases at V and 0 bases at J, with 12 bases in the middle. CDR3 region: CASSQRSSSYNEQFF. The CDR3 DNA is TGTGCCAGCAGCCAACGGAGTAGCTCCTACAATGAGCAGTTCTTC.

This clone was found once. The rearrangement joins TRBV5-1 to TRBJ2-5, with TRBD1 identical over 12 bases. Germline V gene lookup returns CDR1 SGHRS and CDR2 YFSETQ. Trimming took 6 bases from V and 5 from J; bases not matched to a gene: 8. The CDR3 loop spans 15 amino acids. CDR3 coding DNA: TGCGCCAGCATCCCGGGACAGGGGGCTTTGGAGACCCAGTACTTC. Its protein product is CASIPGQGALETQYF.

The chain couples TRBV5-6 to TRBJ2-5, with D hard to call. The CDR3 is made up of 13 amino acids. Deletions cut 1 base from V and 4 bases from J, with 8 bases between. The germline gives CDR1 SGHDT, CDR2 YYEEEE. The CDR3: CASSLQQRETQYF. DNA of the CDR3: TGTGCCAGCAGCTTGCAACAGAGAGAGACCCAGTACTTC.

This clone has a single count. Other DNA sequences of this sample code for an identical CDR3. The CDR3 here is CASSHGQGTYEQYF. CDR3 sequence (DNA): TGTGCCAGCAGTCACGGACAGGGAACCTACGAGCAGTACTTC. This sequence joins TRBV6-5 and TRBJ2-7; TRBD1 agrees at 8 bases. The CDR3 loop spans 14 amino acids. The J segment lost 2 bases and the V segment lost 5 bases, leaving 5 bases of the junction unmatched. Germline CDR1 MNHEY, CDR2 SVGAGI.

The chain uses TRBV18 and TRBJ1-3; D unclear. The CDR3 consists of 15 residues. Trimming left V 5 bases short and J 0 bases short, with 11 bases between. From germline, CDR1 is KGHSH and CDR2 LQKENI. The CDR3 loop is CASSATQSSGNTIYF. CDR3 in DNA: TGTGCCAGCTCAGCTACACAGAGCTCTGGAAACACCATATATTTT.

This chain connects TRBV11-2 to TRBJ1-4; 9 positions agree with TRBD1. This CDR3 region has 18 residues. Germline V gives CDR1 SGHAT, CDR2 FQNNGV. V was pared by 2 bases and J by 0 bases, with 7 bases of the junction left unmatched. As DNA, the CDR3 is TGTGCCAGCAGCTTAAACCGGGACAGGGTTGCAACTAATGAAAAACTGTTTTTT. The encoded protein is CASSLNRDRVATNEKLFF.

This chain joins TRBV28 and TRBJ1-2; D is unresolved. V lost 6 bases and J 7 bases, leaving 18 bases between the germline ends. Per germline, CDR1 MDHEN and CDR2 SYDVKM. CDR3 size: 14 residues. The CDR3 DNA reads TGTGCCAGCAGAACCCCAGGAGCGGGAAGTGGCTACACCTTC. Translating it yields CASRTPGAGSGYTF.

This chain joins TRBV5-5 and TRBJ2-7; 11 nucleotides match TRBD2. V lost 1 base, J lost 4 bases, and 1 base stayed unmatched. Germline CDR1 SGHKS, CDR2 YYEKEE (reference sequence). This CDR3 spans 14 amino acids. The CDR3 loop is CASSLTSGSYEQYF. CDR3 in DNA: TGTGCCAGCAGCTTGACTAGCGGGAGTTACGAGCAGTACTTC.

J is TRBJ2-3 and V is TRBV7-6; tentatively, D is TRBD1 or TRBD2 (5 bases each). CDR1 SGHVS and CDR2 FNYEAQ come from the germline V gene. The CDR3 loop spans 14 amino acids. V was shortened by 11 bases and J by 2 bases, with 17 bases between the two germline ends. CDR3 sequence (DNA): TGTGCCTCTTCTCCCGACGGGGCCACAGATACGCAGTATTTT. Its translation: CASSPDGATDTQYF.